These T cell receptor beta chains were read from a single sample in a study of blood T cell repertoires in COVID-19. TCRdb keeps only in-frame clones here, not all; method: immunoSEQ multiplex PCR. The data show about 270,000 clones, 89% seen once. Sequencing was performed on peripheral blood. The receptors derive from a man over 45 with acute or convalescent COVID-19. CDR3s include the opening cysteine and the closing phenylalanine or tryptophan. A D gene is named only where the DNA matches it firmly. Clone size is stated in some rows and not others, as once, few, many or a class when expanded.

cdr3_length	v_call	j_call	d_call	clone_size	cdr3_nt	cdr3_aa
17	TRBV2	TRBJ1-1	-	-	TGTGCCAGCAAGGAGGGGCCAGAAGGTCCTATGAACACTGAAGCTTTCTTT	CASKEGPEGPMNTEAFF
13	TRBV6-5	TRBJ2-1	TRBD1	-	TGTGCCAGCAGTTCACCGACAGGGTCGGAGCAGTTCTTC	CASSSPTGSEQFF
16	TRBV6-6	TRBJ2-5	TRBD2	few	TGTGCCAGCAGTTACGGGACTAGCCTAGCCCAAGAGACCCAGTACTTC	CASSYGTSLAQETQYF
15	TRBV6-1	TRBJ2-3	-	-	TGTGCCAGCAGTGAAGGGACAGTGGGAACAGATACGCAGTATTTT	CASSEGTVGTDTQYF
15	TRBV2	TRBJ2-7	TRBD1	-	TGTGCCAGCAGTGAATTTCGCCAGGGGGTTGGCGAGCAGTACTTC	CASSEFRQGVGEQYF
16	TRBV9	TRBJ1-6	TRBD1	-	TGTGCCAGCAGCCCAGACGGGACAGGGCTCTTCTCACCCCTCCACTTT	CASSPDGTGLFSPLHF
15	TRBV5-4	TRBJ1-1	-	-	TGTGCCAGCAGTCCCGGGACATCGATAAACACTGAAGCTTTCTTT	CASSPGTSINTEAFF
14	TRBV6-5	TRBJ2-7	-	-	TGTGCCAGCAGTCCGATAACGGGGGCCTACGAGCAGTACTTC	CASSPITGAYEQYF
15	TRBV10-1	TRBJ2-7	-	-	TGCGCCAGCAGTGAGTCGCCCGGGCGGGGCTACGAGCAGTACTTC	CASSESPGRGYEQYF
15	TRBV18	TRBJ2-7	-	-	TGTGCCAGCTCACCCAAAGGACGGGAGACCTACGAGCAGTACTTC	CASSPKGRETYEQYF
11	TRBV7-3	TRBJ2-7	-	-	TGTGCCAGCAGTGACTCTGGCGAGCAGTACTTC	CASSDSGEQYF
14	TRBV15	TRBJ1-2	-	once	TGTGCCACCAGCAGAGGGAAGGGGGACTATGGCTACACCTTC	CATSRGKGDYGYTF
15	TRBV10-2	TRBJ1-4	TRBD1	-	TGCGCCAGCAGTGAGGGGACAGGGGCTAATGAAAAACTGTTTTTT	CASSEGTGANEKLFF
15	TRBV5-1	TRBJ1-4	TRBD1	-	TGCGCCAGCAGCTCCCAGGGGGCGGCTAATGAAAAACTGTTTTTT	CASSSQGAANEKLFF
14	TRBV27	TRBJ2-7	TRBD1	-	TGTGCCAGCACCCCCAGGCCAGGGGGTTACGAGCAGTACTTC	CASTPRPGGYEQYF
17	TRBV7-8	TRBJ1-6	-	-	TGTGCCAGCAAGGGGGAGACAGGTCAGGGGTATAATTCACCCCTCCACTTT	CASKGETGQGYNSPLHF
12	TRBV30	TRBJ1-2	TRBD1	-	TGTGCCTGGGATGGACAGGCCGCGGGTTACACCTTC	CAWDGQAAGYTF
11	TRBV20-1	TRBJ2-5	-	-	TGCAGTGCTAGCCTTCAGGAGACCCAGTACTTC	CSASLQETQYF
14	TRBV14	TRBJ1-4	-	-	TGTGCCAGCAGCCAACTTACTAGGCAGGAAAAACTGTTTTTT	CASSQLTRQEKLFF
15	TRBV5-4	TRBJ2-1	TRBD1	-	TGTGCCAGCAGCTTGGAAGACAGGGGGTACAATGAGCAGTTCTTC	CASSLEDRGYNEQFF
17	TRBV14	TRBJ1-2	TRBD1	-	TGTGCCAGCAGCCAAGATGGGACAGGAATTTTCAACTATGGCTACACCTTC	CASSQDGTGIFNYGYTF
18	TRBV11-2	TRBJ2-3	TRBD2	-	TGTGCCAGCAGCCGCGTCGGGACTAGCATCACCAGCACAGATACGCAGTATTTT	CASSRVGTSITSTDTQYF
14	TRBV14	TRBJ1-2	-	-	TGTGCCAGCAGCCAAGATGGCCAGGCCTATGGCTACACCTTC	CASSQDGQAYGYTF
18	TRBV30	TRBJ2-5	TRBD2	-	TGTGCCTGGAGCGCCGGGACTAGCGGGGGCCTAAACCAAGAGACCCAGTACTTC	CAWSAGTSGGLNQETQYF
17	TRBV7-2	TRBJ2-7	-	-	TGTGCCAGCACCGGCGGGACTTCATCCCCCCACTACTACGAGCAGTACTTC	CASTGGTSSPHYYEQYF